This entry concerns a single TCR beta chain. The antigen it recognizes is unknown. The sample holds no much larger clone one base away, and base qualities are not on file. TCRbeta CDR3 regions were amplified from genomic DNA using the immunoSEQ Assay, a bias-controlled multiplex PCR. Regarding the original processing steps: The number of nucleated cells in each sample was estimated by amplification of reference gene primers within the assay. To quantify the absolute abundance of each unique TCRbeta CDR3 rearrangement, sequence reads were collapsed and filtered. For each sample, productive Simpson clonality was calculated as the square root of Simpson's diversity index across productive rearrangements. TCRdb stores this immuneACCESS table with in-frame sequences only. Part of the clones is absent; in the studies checked, under half of the shortfall reflects unresolved V genes, and no reason is known for the rest. The V and J calls and clone size are taken from that table; D and trimming were inferred from the DNA. The sample table contains 70,000 to 90,000 clones; only one count was recorded for approximately 88% of them. Jointly, the top ten make up approximately 45% of the sample.

The collaborating institutions used their own protocols to collect whole blood in K2EDTA tubes. For TCRbeta analysis, collaborators shipped samples in one of three forms: frozen whole blood, isolated PBMCs, or DNA extracted from either of those sample types. This entry belongs to a study of blood T cell repertoires in COVID-19 (dated by TCRdb to 2018 to 2020). Looking at the study overall: The collaborator samples originated in the United States, Italy and Spain and spanned the acute and convalescent phases of COVID-19. Sample metadata almost always included a de-identified subject ID, COVID-19 status, age in years and sex. The material from the prospective study consisted of cDNA or gDNA derived from T cells, B-cell-depleted T cells, or PBMCs. The repertoires were released in a freely available public database meant as a resource for research on the immune response to SARS-CoV-2. Where available, HLA class I and class II types were obtained from metadata supplied by the sample provider rather than from assay-based typing. The samples were drawn from the first 160 participants of the ongoing ImmuneRACE study and from 950 to 1,500 subjects provided by 6 global collaborators. Deeply sampled blood TCRbeta repertoires from subjects exposed to, actively infected with, or recovered from COVID-19 were included in the dataset. Beyond this particular receptor, the publication reports: The amount of clinical and demographic metadata varied by source and participant and was provided uncurated.

V is clipped by 4 bases and J by 8 bases, and the sequence between their germline boundaries is 17 bases long. CDR1 MNHEY and CDR2 SMNVEV are derived from the germline V gene (reference sequence). The CDR3 runs 14 amino acids, cysteine and phenylalanine included. The retained sequence is limited to the CDR3, 42 bases, with the frame set at the first base. What was sequenced was peripheral blood. The chain is made from TRBV27 and TRBJ1-1, with the D gene too uncertain to name. The clonotype comes from a human donor in a cohort sampled during active COVID-19. Here is the DNA: TGTGCCAGCAGTTACTTGAATCGAGGCTACGAAGCTTTCTTT. This is translated as CASSYLNRGYEAFF.